The T cell receptor (beta chain) under discussion was sequenced for a study of cytomegalovirus exposure and HLA in healthy donors. Amplification used 60 Vbeta primers and 13 Jbeta primers. Sequencing was performed with immunoSEQ multiplex PCR; in TCRdb, only in-frame clones are kept and a portion is missing. Of about 140,000 clones listed, less than 85% are singletons. This clone was observed a few times. This sequence was found in a man aged 40-50 years in good health and CMV-seronegative. Input material: PBMCs.

CDR3 loop: CSVRKTYYEQYF. The CDR3 DNA is TGCAGCGTTCGCAAAACCTACTACGAGCAGTACTTC. The V call is TRBV29-1, the J call TRBJ2-7, with D unclear. Trimming took off 5 bases at V and 3 bases at J, with 11 bases between the two ends. CDR1 is SQVTM, CDR2 ANQGSEA, per germline. The CDR3 has 12 residues.